This T cell receptor (beta chain) was identified during a study of T cell repertoires in cytomegalovirus infection. Overall study: CMV infection together with matching HLA type was indicated by public TCR beta signatures.

MiXCR, run by TCRdb on the reads, gives a single entry per CDR3 protein. The profile shows hundreds of thousands of distinct CDR3 sequences, about 44% of them singletons. General observations from the study: CMV carriers with the relevant HLA were identified by cumulative public TCR beta family frequency.

This clonotype showed up just a few times. Its target is unknown. CDR3 size: 17 residues. V lost 5 bases, J lost 2 bases, and 20 bases lay in between. From germline, CDR1 is SGHTA and CDR2 FQGNSA. The sequence derives from a human donor in good health (CMV status not recorded). Some clones in this sample may be carry-over from other donors' samples. The rearrangement links TRBV7-2 to TRBJ2-3, with a weak D call TRBD2 (7 bases). Sequences were derived from cultured PBMCs, sampled from culture after CMV antigen stimulation. CDR3 loop: CASSLLGGAFVTDTQYF. The CDR3 DNA follows: TGTGCCAGCAGCCTCCTGGGGGGGGCGTTTGTCACAGATACGCAGTATTTT. The full variable domain, rest sourced from reference TRBV7-2 and TRBJ2-3, is GAGVSQSPSNKVTEKGKDVELRCDPISGHTALYWYRQSLGQGLEFLIYFQGNSAPDKSGLPSDRFSAERTGGSVSTLTIQRTQQEDSAVYLCASSLLGGAFVTDTQYFGPGTRLTVL.